This T cell receptor (beta chain) derives from a study of blood T cell repertoires in COVID-19. Study-wide background: Both acute and convalescent COVID-19 samples were obtained from the United States, Italy and Spain. Sample material is recorded as cDNA or gDNA derived from T cells, B-cell-depleted T cells, or PBMCs.

As handled by the study authors: Quantification of nucleated cells was approximated via reference gene primer amplification. Clones were sequenced by immunoSEQ multiplex PCR, and TCRdb holds only the in-frame ones, with some missing. Clonal size and the V and J genes are those of that table, whereas D and trimming came from the DNA. The data show 80,000 to 100,000 clones, roughly 82% seen once. Germline V gene sequence: CDR1 MGHRA, CDR2 YSYEKL. J lost 5 bases, V lost 0 bases, and 9 bases had no gene match. This CDR3 region has 18 residues. The chain uses TRBV4-1 and TRBJ2-3; 12 bases are shared with TRBD2. Sequencing was done on a sample of peripheral blood. The receptor's source is a man in his 70s with active or convalescent COVID-19. CDR3 nucleotides: TGCGCCAGCAGCCAAGAAGGACAATCTAGCGGGAGGGGAGATACGCAGTATTTT. Encoded protein: CASSQEGQSSGRGDTQYF.